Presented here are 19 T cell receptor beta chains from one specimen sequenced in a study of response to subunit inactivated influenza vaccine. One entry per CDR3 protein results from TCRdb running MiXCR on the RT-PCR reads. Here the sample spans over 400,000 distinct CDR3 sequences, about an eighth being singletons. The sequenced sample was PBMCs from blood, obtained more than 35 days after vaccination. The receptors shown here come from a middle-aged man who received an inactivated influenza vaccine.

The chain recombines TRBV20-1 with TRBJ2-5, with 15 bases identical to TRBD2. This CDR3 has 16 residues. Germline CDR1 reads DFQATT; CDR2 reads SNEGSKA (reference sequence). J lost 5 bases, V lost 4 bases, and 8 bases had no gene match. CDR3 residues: CSATGTSGRSGETQYF. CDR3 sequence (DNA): TGCAGTGCTACAGGGACTAGCGGGAGGTCGGGGGAGACCCAGTACTTC.

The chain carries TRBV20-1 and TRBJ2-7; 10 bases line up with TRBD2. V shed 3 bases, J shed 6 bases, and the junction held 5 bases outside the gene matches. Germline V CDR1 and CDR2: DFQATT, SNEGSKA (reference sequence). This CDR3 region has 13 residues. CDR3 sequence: CSASLAGGFEQYF. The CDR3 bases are TGCAGTGCTAGCTTAGCGGGAGGATTCGAGCAGTACTTC.

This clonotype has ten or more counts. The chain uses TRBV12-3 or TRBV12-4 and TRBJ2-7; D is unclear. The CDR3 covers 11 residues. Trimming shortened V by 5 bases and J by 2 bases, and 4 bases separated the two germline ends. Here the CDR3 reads CASSTAYEQYF. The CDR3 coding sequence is TGTGCCAGCAGTACCGCCTACGAGCAGTACTTC.

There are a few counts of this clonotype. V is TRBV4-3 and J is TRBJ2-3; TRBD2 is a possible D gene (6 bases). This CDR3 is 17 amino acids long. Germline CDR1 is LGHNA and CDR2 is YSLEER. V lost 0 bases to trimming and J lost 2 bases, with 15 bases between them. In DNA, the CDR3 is TGCGCCAGCAGCCAAGATAATGGGCGGGACCTCACAGATACGCAGTATTTT. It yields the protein CASSQDNGRDLTDTQYF.

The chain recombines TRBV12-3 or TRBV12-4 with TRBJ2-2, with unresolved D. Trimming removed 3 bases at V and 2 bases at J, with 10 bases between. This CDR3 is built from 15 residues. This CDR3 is CASSFVGFNTGELFF. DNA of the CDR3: TGTGCCAGCAGTTTTGTGGGGTTTAACACCGGGGAGCTGTTTTTT.

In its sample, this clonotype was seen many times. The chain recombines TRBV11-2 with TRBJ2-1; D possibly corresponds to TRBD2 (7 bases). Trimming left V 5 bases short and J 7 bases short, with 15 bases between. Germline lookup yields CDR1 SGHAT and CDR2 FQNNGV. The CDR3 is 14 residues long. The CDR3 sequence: CASSPAAGANEQFF. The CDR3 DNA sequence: TGTGCCAGCAGCCCGGCCGCGGGGGCTAATGAGCAGTTCTTC.

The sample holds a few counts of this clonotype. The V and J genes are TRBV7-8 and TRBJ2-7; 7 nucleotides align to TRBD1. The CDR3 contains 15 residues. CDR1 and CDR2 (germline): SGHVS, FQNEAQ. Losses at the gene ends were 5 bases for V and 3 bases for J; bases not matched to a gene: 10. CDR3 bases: TGTGCCAGCAGCCAACAGACAGGGACCTTCTACGAGCAGTACTTC. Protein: CASSQQTGTFYEQYF.

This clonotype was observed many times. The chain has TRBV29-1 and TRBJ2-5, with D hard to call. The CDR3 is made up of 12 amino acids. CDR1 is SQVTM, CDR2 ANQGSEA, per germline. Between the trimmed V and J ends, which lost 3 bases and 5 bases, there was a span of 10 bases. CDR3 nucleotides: TGCAGCGTTGATCTGGTCGGGGAGACCCAGTACTTC. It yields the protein CSVDLVGETQYF.

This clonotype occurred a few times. The DNA for the CDR3 is TGTGCCAGCAGTTTTGCAGGGGGAAACACCGGGGAGCTGTTTTTT. Protein product: CASSFAGGNTGELFF. This chain connects TRBV12-3 or TRBV12-4 to TRBJ2-2; TRBD1 matches at 7 bases. The CDR3 runs to 15 residues. Germline trimming cut 3 bases from V and 2 bases from J; bases unmatched to any gene: 3.

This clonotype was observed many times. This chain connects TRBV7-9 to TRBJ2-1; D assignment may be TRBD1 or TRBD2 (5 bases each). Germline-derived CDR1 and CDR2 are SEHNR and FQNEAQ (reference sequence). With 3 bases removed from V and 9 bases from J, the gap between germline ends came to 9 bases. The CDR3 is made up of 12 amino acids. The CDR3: CASSLEGTEQFF. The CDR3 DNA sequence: TGTGCCAGCAGCTTGGAAGGGACTGAGCAGTTCTTC.

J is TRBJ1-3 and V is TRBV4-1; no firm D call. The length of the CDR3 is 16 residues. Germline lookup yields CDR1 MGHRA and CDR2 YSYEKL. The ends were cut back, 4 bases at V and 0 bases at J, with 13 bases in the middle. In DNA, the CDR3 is TGCGCCAGCAGCCTGAGCGACGGATACTCTGGAAACACCATATATTTT. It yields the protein CASSLSDGYSGNTIYF.

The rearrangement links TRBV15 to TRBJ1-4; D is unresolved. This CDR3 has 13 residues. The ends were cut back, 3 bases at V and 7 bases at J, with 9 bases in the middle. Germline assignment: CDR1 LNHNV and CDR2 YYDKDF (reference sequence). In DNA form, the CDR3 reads TGTGCCACCAGCAGGCCACCGGGTGAAAAACTGTTTTTT. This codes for CATSRPPGEKLFF.

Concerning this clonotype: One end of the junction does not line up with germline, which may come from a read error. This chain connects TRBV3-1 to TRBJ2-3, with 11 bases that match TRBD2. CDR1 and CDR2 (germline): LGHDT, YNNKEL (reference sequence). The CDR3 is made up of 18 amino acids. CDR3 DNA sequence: TGTACCAGCTGTTCGGAAACTGTAGCGGGAGGGGGCACAGATACGCAGTATTTT. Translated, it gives CTSCSETVAGGGTDTQYF.

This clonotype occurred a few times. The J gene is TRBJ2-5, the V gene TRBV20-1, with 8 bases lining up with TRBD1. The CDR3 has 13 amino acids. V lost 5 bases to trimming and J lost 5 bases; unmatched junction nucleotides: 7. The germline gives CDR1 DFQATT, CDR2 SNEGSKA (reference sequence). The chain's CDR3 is CSAPGTGGETQYF. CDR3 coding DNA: TGCAGTGCTCCGGGGACAGGTGGGGAGACCCAGTACTTC.

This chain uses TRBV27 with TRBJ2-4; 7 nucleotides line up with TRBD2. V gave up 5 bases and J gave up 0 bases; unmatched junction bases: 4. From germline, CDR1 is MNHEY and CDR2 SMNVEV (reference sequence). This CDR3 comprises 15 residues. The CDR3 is CASSPAGLAKNIQYF. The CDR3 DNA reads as TGTGCCAGCAGTCCAGCGGGGTTAGCCAAAAACATTCAGTACTTC.

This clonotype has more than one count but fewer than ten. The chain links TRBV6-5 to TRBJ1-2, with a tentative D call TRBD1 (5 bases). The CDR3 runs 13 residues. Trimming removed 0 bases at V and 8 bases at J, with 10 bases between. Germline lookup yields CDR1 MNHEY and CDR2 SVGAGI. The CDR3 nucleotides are TGTGCCAGCAGTTACTCGGGGGTAGAAGGCTACACCTTC. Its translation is CASSYSGVEGYTF.

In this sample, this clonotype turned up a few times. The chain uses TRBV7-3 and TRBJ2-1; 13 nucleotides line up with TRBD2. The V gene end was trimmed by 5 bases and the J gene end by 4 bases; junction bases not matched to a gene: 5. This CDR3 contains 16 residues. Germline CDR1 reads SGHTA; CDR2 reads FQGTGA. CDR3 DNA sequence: TGTGCCAGCAGCATGGGACTAGCGGGGTTTTACAATGAGCAGTTCTTC. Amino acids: CASSMGLAGFYNEQFF.

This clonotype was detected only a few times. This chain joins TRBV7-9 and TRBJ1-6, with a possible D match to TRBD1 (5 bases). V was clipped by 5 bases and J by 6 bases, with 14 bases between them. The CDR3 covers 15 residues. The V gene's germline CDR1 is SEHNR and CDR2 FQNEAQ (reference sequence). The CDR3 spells CASSPVGTRNSPLHF. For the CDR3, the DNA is TGTGCCAGCAGCCCGGTCGGGACCCGTAATTCACCCCTCCACTTT.

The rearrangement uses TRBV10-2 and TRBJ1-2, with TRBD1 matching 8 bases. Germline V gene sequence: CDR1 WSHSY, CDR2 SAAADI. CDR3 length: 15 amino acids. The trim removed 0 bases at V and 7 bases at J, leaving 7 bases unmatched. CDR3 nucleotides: TGCGCCAGCAGTGAGTCGTTAACAGGGGGACGTGGCTACACCTTC. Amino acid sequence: CASSESLTGGRGYTF.